This T cell receptor (beta chain) was profiled in a study of Ad26.COV2.S vaccination and SARS-CoV-2 variants. Study-level background: Ad26.COV2.S, an intramuscular injection, was given once or twice 56 days apart. Study conclusions and caveats: Similar non-spike TCR breadth was observed in recipients of vaccine and of placebo. Considerable breadth of spike-specific CD8+ and CD4+ T cell responses has reportedly been documented following vaccination.

This clone has a single count. Its cognate antigen is unknown. The treatment here: some 20 received Ad26.COV2.S at low or high dose, single or two shots; roughly 5 received placebo; per-sample allocation not given. Sampling took place 63 days after the first vaccine or placebo injection. As its vector, the vaccine had Ad26, which expressed Wuhan-strain SARS-CoV-2 spike. The V end lost 3 bases, the J end lost 6 bases, and 13 bases lay between the germline ends. The CDR3 is 13 amino acids. CDR1 is SGDLS and CDR2 is YYNGEE in the germline V gene. Assay: immunoSEQ multiplex PCR; the TCRdb copy retains only in-frame clones and omits some. The sample has 500,000 or so clones, around nine tenths seen once.

The chain couples TRBV9 to TRBJ2-7; D perhaps matches TRBD1 (6 bases). The sample here was peripheral blood, taken in a trial of Ad26.COV2.S vaccine versus placebo. The TCR sequence derives from a person between 18 and 59 years old who received the Ad26.COV2.S COVID-19 vaccine or a placebo. The CDR3 DNA reads as TGTGCCAGCAGCGCCCAAGGGGGTGGCGAGCAGTACTTC. Protein sequence: CASSAQGGGEQYF.